The 2 T cell receptor beta chains reported below all come from one sample, sequenced in a study of beta chain features in type 1 diabetes. Reverse transcription of all isolated RNA meant that expressed TCRB transcripts were sequenced. Assay: immunoSEQ multiplex PCR; the TCRdb copy retains only in-frame clones and omits some. The sample includes 200,000 to 250,000 clones, roughly 30% of them seen just once. Sequences were obtained from central memory CD4+ T cells from blood. All receptors come from a man aged 30 to 45 in good health.

CDR3 bases: TGTGCCAGCAGCCCGCGGTGGGATCAGCCCCAGCATTTT. Encoded protein: CASSPRWDQPQHF. J is TRBJ1-5 and V is TRBV7-2; D not resolved. Trimming removed 5 bases from V and 5 bases from J, with 10 bases in between. The CDR3 consists of 13 residues. CDR1 is SGHTA and CDR2 is FQGNSA in the germline V gene.

The V gene is TRBV7-2, the J gene TRBJ2-3; possibly TRBD1 or TRBD2 for D (5 bases each). V lost 0 bases and J 4 bases, leaving 11 bases between the germline ends. There are 15 residues in the CDR3. The germline CDR1 and CDR2 sequences are SGHTA and FQGNSA. CDR3 sequence: CASSLAGVVADTQYF. In nucleotides, the CDR3 is TGTGCCAGCAGCTTAGCGGGGGTCGTAGCAGATACGCAGTATTTT.